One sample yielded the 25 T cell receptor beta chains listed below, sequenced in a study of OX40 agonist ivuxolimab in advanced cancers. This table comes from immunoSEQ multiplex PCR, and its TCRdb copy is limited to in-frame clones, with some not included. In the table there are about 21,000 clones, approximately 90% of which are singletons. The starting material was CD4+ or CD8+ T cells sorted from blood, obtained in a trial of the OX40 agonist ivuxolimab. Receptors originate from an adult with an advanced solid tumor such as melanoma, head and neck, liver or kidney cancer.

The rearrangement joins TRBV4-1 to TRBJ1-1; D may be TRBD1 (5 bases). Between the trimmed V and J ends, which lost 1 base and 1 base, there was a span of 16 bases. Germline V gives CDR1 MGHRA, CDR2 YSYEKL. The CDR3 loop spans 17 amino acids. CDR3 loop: CASSQVWQGLQNTEAFF. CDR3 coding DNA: TGCGCCAGCAGCCAAGTCTGGCAGGGACTCCAGAACACTGAAGCTTTCTTT.

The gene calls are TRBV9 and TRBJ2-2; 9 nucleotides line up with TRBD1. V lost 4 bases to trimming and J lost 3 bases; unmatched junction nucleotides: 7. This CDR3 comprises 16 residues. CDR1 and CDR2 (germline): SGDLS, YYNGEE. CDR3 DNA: TGTGCCAGCAGCCATCTCCGACAGGGGGACACCGGGGAGCTGTTTTTT. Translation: CASSHLRQGDTGELFF.

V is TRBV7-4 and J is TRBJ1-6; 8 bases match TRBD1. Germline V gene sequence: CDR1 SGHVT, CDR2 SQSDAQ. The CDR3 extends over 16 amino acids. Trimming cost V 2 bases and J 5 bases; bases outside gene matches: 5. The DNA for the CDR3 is TGTGCCAGCAGCTTATTAGGGACAGGTAATAATTCACCCCTCCACTTT. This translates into CASSLLGTGNNSPLHF.

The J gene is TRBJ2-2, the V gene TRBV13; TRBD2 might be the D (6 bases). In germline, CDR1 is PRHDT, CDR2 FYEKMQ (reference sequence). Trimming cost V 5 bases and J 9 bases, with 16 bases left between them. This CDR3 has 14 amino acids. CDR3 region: CASSQTSLGWELFF. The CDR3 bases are TGTGCCAGCAGCCAAACTAGCCTTGGCTGGGAGCTGTTTTTT.

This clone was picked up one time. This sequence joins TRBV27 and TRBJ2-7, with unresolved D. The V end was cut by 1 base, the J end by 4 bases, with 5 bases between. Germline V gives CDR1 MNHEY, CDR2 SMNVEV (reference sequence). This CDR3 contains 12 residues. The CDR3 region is CASSLLGYEQYF. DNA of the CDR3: TGTGCCAGCAGTTTATTGGGGTACGAGCAGTACTTC.

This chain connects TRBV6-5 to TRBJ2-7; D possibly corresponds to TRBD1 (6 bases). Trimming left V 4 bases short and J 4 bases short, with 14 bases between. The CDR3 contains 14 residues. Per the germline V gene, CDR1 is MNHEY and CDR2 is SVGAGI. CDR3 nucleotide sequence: TGTGCCAGCAGTTCTCAGGGGACCCAGTACGAGCAGTACTTC. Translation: CASSSQGTQYEQYF.

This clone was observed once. The CDR3 here is CASSDPSDRDLFNEQFF. The CDR3 DNA reads TGTGCCAGCAGTGATCCGTCGGACAGGGACCTTTTTAATGAGCAGTTCTTC. V gene TRBV2 combines with J gene TRBJ2-1, with 8 bases fitting TRBD1. CDR1 and CDR2 from the germline V gene are SNHLY and FYNNEI. Trimming at V came to 3 bases and at J to 7 bases, leaving 14 bases not matched to a gene. CDR3 length: 17 amino acids.

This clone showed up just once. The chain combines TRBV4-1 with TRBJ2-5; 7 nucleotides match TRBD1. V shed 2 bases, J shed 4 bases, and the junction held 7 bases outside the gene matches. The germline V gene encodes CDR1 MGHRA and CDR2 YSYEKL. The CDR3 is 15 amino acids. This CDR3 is CASSQRQGSSETQYF. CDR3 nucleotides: TGCGCCAGCAGCCAAAGACAGGGTTCATCAGAGACCCAGTACTTC.

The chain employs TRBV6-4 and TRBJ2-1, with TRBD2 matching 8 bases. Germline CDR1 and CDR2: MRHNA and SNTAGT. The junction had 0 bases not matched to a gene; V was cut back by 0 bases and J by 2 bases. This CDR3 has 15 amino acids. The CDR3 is CASSDSSGTYNEQFF. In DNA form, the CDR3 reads TGTGCCAGCAGTGACTCTAGCGGGACCTACAATGAGCAGTTCTTC.

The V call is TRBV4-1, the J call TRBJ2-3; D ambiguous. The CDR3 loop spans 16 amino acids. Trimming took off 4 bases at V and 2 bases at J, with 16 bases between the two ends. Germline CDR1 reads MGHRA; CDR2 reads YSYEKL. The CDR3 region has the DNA TGCGCCAGCAGCCGTTCACCGGTGGGCTCCACAGATACGCAGTATTTT. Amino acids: CASSRSPVGSTDTQYF.

In DNA form, the CDR3 reads TGCGCCAGCAGCCCGGACTTCTACGAGCAGTACTTC. It translates to CASSPDFYEQYF. The gene calls are TRBV5-1 and TRBJ2-7; D is perhaps TRBD2 (5 bases). The CDR3 is made up of 12 amino acids. V was clipped by 4 bases and J by 3 bases, with 8 bases between them. Looked up from germline, CDR1 is SGHRS and CDR2 is YFSETQ.

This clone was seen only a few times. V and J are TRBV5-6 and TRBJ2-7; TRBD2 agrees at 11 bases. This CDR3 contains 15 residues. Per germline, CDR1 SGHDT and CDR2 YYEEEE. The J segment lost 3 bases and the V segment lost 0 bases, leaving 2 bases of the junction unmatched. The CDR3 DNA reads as TGTGCCAGCAGCTTGGCACTAGCGGGAGTCTACGAGCAGTACTTC. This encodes CASSLALAGVYEQYF.

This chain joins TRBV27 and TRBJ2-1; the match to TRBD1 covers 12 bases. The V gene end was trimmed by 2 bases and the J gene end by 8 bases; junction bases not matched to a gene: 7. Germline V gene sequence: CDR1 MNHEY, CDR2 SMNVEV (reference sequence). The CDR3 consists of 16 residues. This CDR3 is CASSLARDRGRDEQFF. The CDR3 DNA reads TGTGCCAGCAGTTTAGCCCGGGACAGGGGGCGCGATGAGCAGTTCTTC.

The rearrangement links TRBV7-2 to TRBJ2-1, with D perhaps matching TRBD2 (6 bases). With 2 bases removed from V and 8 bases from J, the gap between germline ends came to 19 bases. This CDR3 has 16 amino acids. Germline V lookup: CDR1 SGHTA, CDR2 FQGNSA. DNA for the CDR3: TGTGCCAGCAGCTTATTAGCAGGAGGGTCTTTCGATGAGCAGTTCTTC. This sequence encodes CASSLLAGGSFDEQFF.

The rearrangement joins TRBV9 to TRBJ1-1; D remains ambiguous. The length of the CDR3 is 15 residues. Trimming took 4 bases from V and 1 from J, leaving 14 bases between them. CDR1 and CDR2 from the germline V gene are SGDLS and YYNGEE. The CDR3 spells CASSPLGVENTEAFF. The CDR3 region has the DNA TGTGCCAGCAGCCCCCTCGGGGTAGAGAACACTGAAGCTTTCTTT.

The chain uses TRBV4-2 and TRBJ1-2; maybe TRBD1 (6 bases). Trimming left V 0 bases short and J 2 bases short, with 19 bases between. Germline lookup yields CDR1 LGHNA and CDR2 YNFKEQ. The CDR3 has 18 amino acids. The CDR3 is CASSQDLILTGYNYGYTF. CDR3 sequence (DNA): TGTGCCAGCAGCCAAGATCTTATCCTGACAGGCTACAACTATGGCTACACCTTC.

Here the CDR3 DNA reads TGTGCCAGCAGCCCGGATCTGGTCGGGGGTTATCAGCCCCAGCATTTT. The encoded protein is CASSPDLVGGYQPQHF. This sequence joins TRBV7-8 and TRBJ1-5; a possible D gene is TRBD1 (5 bases). Germline V gene lookup returns CDR1 SGHVS and CDR2 FQNEAQ. V dropped 5 bases and J dropped 5 bases, with 19 bases sitting between them. The CDR3 runs to 16 residues.

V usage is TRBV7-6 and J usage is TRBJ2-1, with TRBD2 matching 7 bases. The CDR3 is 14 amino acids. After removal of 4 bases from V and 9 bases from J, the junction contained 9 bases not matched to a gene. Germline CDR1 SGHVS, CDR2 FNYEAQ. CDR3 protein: CASSSRERGPEQFF. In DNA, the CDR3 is TGTGCCAGCAGCTCAAGAGAGCGGGGTCCTGAGCAGTTCTTC.

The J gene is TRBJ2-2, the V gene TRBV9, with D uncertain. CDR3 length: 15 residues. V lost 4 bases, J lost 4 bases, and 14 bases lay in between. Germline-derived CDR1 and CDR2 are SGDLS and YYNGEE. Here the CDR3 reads CASSLRAASTGELFF. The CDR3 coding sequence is TGTGCCAGCAGCCTCCGGGCCGCCTCCACCGGGGAGCTGTTTTTT.

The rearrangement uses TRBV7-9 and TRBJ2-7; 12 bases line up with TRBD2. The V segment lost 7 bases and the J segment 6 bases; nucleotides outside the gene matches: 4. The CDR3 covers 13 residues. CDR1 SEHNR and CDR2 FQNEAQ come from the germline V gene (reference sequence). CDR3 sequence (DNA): TGTGCCAGCACTAGCGGGAGGGCCCTCGAGCAGTACTTC. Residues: CASTSGRALEQYF. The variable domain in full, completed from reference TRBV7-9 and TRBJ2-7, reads DTGVSQNPRHKITKRGQNVTFRCDPISEHNRLYWYRQTLGQGPEFLTYFQNEAQLEKSRLLSDRFSAERPKGSFSTLEIQRTEQGDSAMYLCASTSGRALEQYFGPGTRLTVT.

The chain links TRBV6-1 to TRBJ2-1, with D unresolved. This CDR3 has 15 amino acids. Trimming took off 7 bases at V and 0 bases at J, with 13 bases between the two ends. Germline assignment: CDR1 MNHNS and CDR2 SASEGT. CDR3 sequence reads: CASTAGKSSYNEQFF. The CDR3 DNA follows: TGTGCCAGCACGGCAGGAAAGAGCTCCTACAATGAGCAGTTCTTC.

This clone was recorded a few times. The CDR3 nucleotides are TGTGCCTGGAGGCAGGGGACTAATGAAAAACTGTTTTTT. It codes for CAWRQGTNEKLFF. The gene calls are TRBV30 and TRBJ1-4; D may be TRBD1 (6 bases). The CDR3 is made up of 13 amino acids. V was cut by 3 bases and J by 2 bases, with 7 bases left in between. Germline V gene sequence: CDR1 GTSNPN, CDR2 SVGIG (reference sequence). The variable domain in full, completed from reference TRBV30 and TRBJ1-4, reads SQTIHQWPATLVQPVGSPLSLECTVEGTSNPNLYWYRQAAGRGLQLLFYSVGIGQISSEVPQNLSASRPQDRQFILSSKKLLLSDSGFYLCAWRQGTNEKLFFGSGTQLSVL.

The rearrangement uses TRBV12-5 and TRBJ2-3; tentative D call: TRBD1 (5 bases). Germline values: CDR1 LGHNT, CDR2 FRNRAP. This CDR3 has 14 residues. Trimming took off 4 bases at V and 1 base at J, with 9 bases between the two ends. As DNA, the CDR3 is TGTGCTAGTGGTTCAGGGTCCCGCACAGATACGCAGTATTTT. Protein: CASGSGSRTDTQYF.

The CDR3 here is CASSEGLASSYEQYF. CDR3 DNA: TGTGCCAGCAGCGAGGGGCTCGCCAGCTCCTACGAGCAGTACTTC. The chain employs TRBV6-1 and TRBJ2-7; D is tentatively TRBD1 or TRBD2 (5 bases each). The CDR3 has 15 residues. Trimming took off 6 bases at V and 0 bases at J, with 15 bases between the two ends. Per the germline V gene, CDR1 is MNHNS and CDR2 is SASEGT.

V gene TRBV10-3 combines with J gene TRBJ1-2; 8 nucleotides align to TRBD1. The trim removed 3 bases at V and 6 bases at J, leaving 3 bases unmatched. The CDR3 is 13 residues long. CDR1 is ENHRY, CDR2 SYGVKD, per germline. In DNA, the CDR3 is TGTGCCATCAGTGACTGGACAGGGAATGGCTACACCTTC. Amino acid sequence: CAISDWTGNGYTF.